The 14 T cell receptor beta chains listed next were all sequenced from one sample in a study of blood T cell repertoires in COVID-19. The repertoire was sequenced with immunoSEQ multiplex PCR; TCRdb's copy has only in-frame clones and lacks some. This table has around 140,000 clones, about nine tenths appearing once. The source material was peripheral blood. Receptors were obtained from an elderly man with acute or convalescent COVID-19.

The chain carries TRBV7-7 and TRBJ2-2; 8 nucleotides line up with TRBD1. The CDR3 covers 15 residues. The V segment lost 1 base and the J segment 7 bases; nucleotides outside the gene matches: 5. Germline-derived CDR1 and CDR2 are SSHAT and FNYEAQ (reference sequence). Here the CDR3 DNA reads TGTGCCAGCAGCTTAGGGACAGGGTATAGCGGGGAGCTGTTTTTT. Translation: CASSLGTGYSGELFF.

This clone came up once. In nucleotides, the CDR3 is TGCGCCAGCAGCTTACAGACAGGGAATGAGCAGTTCTTC. This encodes CASSLQTGNEQFF. The genes are TRBV5-1 and TRBJ2-1, with 7 bases identical to TRBD1. This CDR3 comprises 13 residues. The germline CDR1 and CDR2 sequences are SGHRS and YFSETQ. Trimming cost V 2 bases and J 7 bases; bases outside gene matches: 3.

This chain connects TRBV19 to TRBJ1-6; D not certain. The V end lost 1 base, the J end lost 2 bases, and 15 bases lay between the germline ends. Germline V gene sequence: CDR1 LNHDA, CDR2 SQIVND (reference sequence). The CDR3 has 18 residues. CDR3 coding DNA: TGTGCCAGTAGTATAGTCCGACACACCGAGACCTATAATTCACCCCTCCACTTT. Amino acid sequence: CASSIVRHTETYNSPLHF. Full variable domain (remainder filled in from reference TRBV19 and TRBJ1-6): DGGITQSPKYLFRKEGQNVTLSCEQNLNHDAMYWYRQDPGQGLRLIYYSQIVNDFQKGDIAEGYSVSREKKESFPLTVTSAQKNPTAFYLCASSIVRHTETYNSPLHFGNGTRLTVT.

The chain carries TRBV7-9 and TRBJ1-4; 7 nucleotides agree with TRBD1. After removal of 3 bases from V and 7 bases from J, the junction contained 8 bases not matched to a gene. This CDR3 is built from 15 residues. The germline gives CDR1 SEHNR, CDR2 FQNEAQ (reference sequence). This CDR3 is CASSFPTGQGEKLFF. CDR3 bases: TGTGCCAGCAGCTTTCCGACAGGGCAGGGTGAAAAACTGTTTTTT.

The gene calls are TRBV19 and TRBJ2-2; TRBD1 is a possible D gene (6 bases). Trimming took off 10 bases at V and 5 bases at J, with 17 bases between the two ends. Germline values: CDR1 LNHDA, CDR2 SQIVND (reference sequence). The CDR3 contains 14 residues. The DNA for the CDR3 is TGTGCCACTACTGGGCAGGGGTGGACCGGGGAGCTGTTTTTT. Translation gives CATTGQGWTGELFF.

The chain links TRBV5-1 to TRBJ2-1, with TRBD1 identical over 9 bases. V dropped 0 bases and J dropped 6; count of bases not matched to a gene: 4. This CDR3 is built from 15 residues. Germline assignment: CDR1 SGHRS and CDR2 YFSETQ. Written as DNA, the CDR3 is TGCGCCAGCAGCTTGGGGACAGGGGCCACCAATGAGCAGTTCTTC. Its translation is CASSLGTGATNEQFF.

The J gene is TRBJ1-1, the V gene TRBV5-1; D perhaps matches TRBD1 (5 bases). V lost 3 bases, J lost 4 bases, and 13 bases lay in between. The CDR3 length is 14 residues. Per the germline V gene, CDR1 is SGHRS and CDR2 is YFSETQ. CDR3 protein: CASSWGGVGTEAFF. In DNA, the CDR3 is TGCGCCAGCAGCTGGGGGGGAGTAGGCACTGAAGCTTTCTTT.

V is TRBV10-3 and J is TRBJ1-6; D call uncertain. This CDR3 contains 15 residues. The V and J ends lost 4 bases and 5 bases respectively, with 12 bases between them. CDR1 is ENHRY, CDR2 SYGVKD, per germline. The CDR3: CAISGPTENNSPLHF. CDR3 coding DNA: TGTGCCATCAGTGGGCCTACAGAAAATAATTCACCCCTCCACTTT.

The chain employs TRBV11-3 and TRBJ2-1; D not resolved. CDR3 length: 13 amino acids. V lost 1 base, J lost 4 bases, and 5 bases lay in between. The germline CDR1 and CDR2 sequences are SGHNT and YENEEA. This CDR3 reads CASSLGPYNEQFF. The CDR3, as DNA: TGTGCCAGCAGCTTAGGTCCTTACAATGAGCAGTTCTTC.

The chain carries TRBV6-5 and TRBJ1-1, with D unclear. Trimming removed 6 bases from V and 6 bases from J, with 11 bases in between. Per germline, CDR1 MNHEY and CDR2 SVGAGI. CDR3 length: 12 amino acids. The DNA for the CDR3 is TGTGCCAGCAGCCGAGATCCCCCTGAAGCTTTCTTT. It specifies CASSRDPPEAFF.

The chain combines TRBV19 with TRBJ2-5; the match to TRBD1 covers 7 bases. Germline V gives CDR1 LNHDA, CDR2 SQIVND (reference sequence). The CDR3 loop spans 13 amino acids. The V and J ends lost 5 bases and 9 bases, in that order; junction bases with no gene match: 9. CDR3: CASSSQGDGAQYF. The CDR3 region has the DNA TGTGCCAGTAGTTCGCAGGGGGACGGGGCCCAGTACTTC.

This sequence joins TRBV5-1 and TRBJ1-3; D gene unclear. The CDR3 covers 15 residues. V was clipped by 0 bases and J by 0 bases, with 7 bases between them. CDR1 and CDR2 (germline): SGHRS, YFSETQ. This CDR3 reads CASSLGLTSGNTIYF. CDR3 nucleotide sequence: TGCGCCAGCAGCTTGGGACTGACCTCTGGAAACACCATATATTTT.

The chain carries TRBV11-3 and TRBJ2-3; D is perhaps TRBD2 (5 bases). Trimming stripped 2 bases from V and 4 bases from J, with 10 bases between. The CDR3 is 14 amino acids. The V gene's germline CDR1 is SGHNT and CDR2 YENEEA. The CDR3 bases are TGTGCCAGCAGCTTAAGTCGGGGTTCAGATACGCAGTATTTT. Protein product: CASSLSRGSDTQYF. The full variable domain, its missing parts supplied by reference TRBV11-3 and TRBJ2-3, is EAGVVQSPRYKIIEKKQPVAFWCNPISGHNTLYWYLQNLGQGPELLIRYENEEAVDDSQLPKDRFSAERLKGVDSTLKIQPAELGDSAVYLCASSLSRGSDTQYFGPGTRLTVL.

In its sample, this clone was seen once. The chain couples TRBV2 to TRBJ1-3; D gene uncertain. Trimming removed 7 bases from V and 9 bases from J, with 13 bases in between. CDR1 and CDR2 (germline): SNHLY, FYNNEI. The CDR3 spans 12 residues. The CDR3 DNA reads as TGTGCCAGCACTCTCGGAGGCTCCACCATATATTTT. Protein: CASTLGGSTIYF. The full variable domain, completed using reference TRBV2 and TRBJ1-3, is EPEVTQTPSHQVTQMGQEVILRCVPISNHLYFYWYRQILGQKVEFLVSFYNNEISEKSEIFDDQFSVERPDGSNFTLKIRSTKLEDSAMYFCASTLGGSTIYFGEGSWLTVV.